The rows below give T cell receptor beta chains drawn from one sample of a study of identical twins. One entry per CDR3 protein, called by TCRdb with MiXCR from the 5' RACE reads. This table holds approximately 220,000 distinct CDR3 sequences, under 10% found once. These data were likewise used in another study, on yellow fever vaccine responses in identical twins.

Source material: memory (CD45RO+) T cells sorted from blood. Receptors were obtained from a woman between 18 and 29 years old in good health. Each CDR3 is given with its conserved first and last residue. The order of the fields is CDR3 DNA, CDR3 protein, CDR3 length, clone size, D gene, J gene, V gene. A D gene is named only where the DNA matches it firmly. Size values are once, few and many counts, or a class for expanded clones, and some rows have none.

CDR3nt: TGTGCCAGCAGCTTGACATCCGGCGGGAGTCGGGGCGGGGAGCTGTTTTTT; CDR3aa: CASSLTSGGSRGGELFF; len: 17; abundance: -; d_gene: TRBD2; j_gene: TRBJ2-2; v_gene: TRBV5-5
CDR3nt: TGTGCCAGCAGCCTGCGAGGGGAGAACACTGAAGCTTTCTTT; CDR3aa: CASSLRGENTEAFF; len: 14; abundance: many; d_gene: -; j_gene: TRBJ1-1; v_gene: TRBV3-1
CDR3nt: TGCGCCAGCAGCCAAACTACAGGGGTGAGTTCACCCCTCCACTTT; CDR3aa: CASSQTTGVSSPLHF; len: 15; abundance: many; d_gene: TRBD1; j_gene: TRBJ1-6; v_gene: TRBV4-3
CDR3nt: TGTGCCAGCAGTCGTAGCGGGAGTACCAACGAGCAGTACTTC; CDR3aa: CASSRSGSTNEQYF; len: 14; abundance: many; d_gene: TRBD2; j_gene: TRBJ2-7; v_gene: TRBV12-3/TRBV12-4
CDR3nt: TGTGCCAGCAGCGCAGGACAGGGGGCAAGTCAGCCCCAGCATTTT; CDR3aa: CASSAGQGASQPQHF; len: 15; abundance: many; d_gene: TRBD1; j_gene: TRBJ1-5; v_gene: TRBV3-1
CDR3nt: TGTGCCAGCAGGACAGGAACTGGGGCCAACGTCCTGACTTTC; CDR3aa: CASRTGTGANVLTF; len: 14; abundance: -; d_gene: -; j_gene: TRBJ2-6; v_gene: TRBV6-1
CDR3nt: TGTGCCAGCAGTGACTCGGGACTAGCGAGCTCCTACAATGAGCAGTTCTTC; CDR3aa: CASSDSGLASSYNEQFF; len: 17; abundance: -; d_gene: TRBD2; j_gene: TRBJ2-1; v_gene: TRBV6-4
CDR3nt: TGTGCCAGCATCAGGCAGGATTCCAATCAGCCCCAGCATTTT; CDR3aa: CASIRQDSNQPQHF; len: 14; abundance: many; d_gene: -; j_gene: TRBJ1-5; v_gene: TRBV6-1
CDR3nt: TGTGCCAGCAGCTTAGAGACAGTCTATGGCTACACCTTC; CDR3aa: CASSLETVYGYTF; len: 13; abundance: -; d_gene: -; j_gene: TRBJ1-2; v_gene: TRBV7-2
CDR3nt: TGTGCCAGCAGTGAAGGAGGGATCCAAGGGCAGTACTTC; CDR3aa: CASSEGGIQGQYF; len: 13; abundance: -; d_gene: -; j_gene: TRBJ2-7; v_gene: TRBV2
CDR3nt: TGTGCCACCAGCGGCGATAGCGGGAGGGGAGATACGCAGTATTTT; CDR3aa: CATSGDSGRGDTQYF; len: 15; abundance: -; d_gene: TRBD2; j_gene: TRBJ2-3; v_gene: TRBV15
CDR3nt: TGTGCCAGCAGTCGGGGGACAGCCAAAAACATTCAGTACTTC; CDR3aa: CASSRGTAKNIQYF; len: 14; abundance: many; d_gene: -; j_gene: TRBJ2-4; v_gene: TRBV12-3/TRBV12-4
CDR3nt: TGTGCCAGCAGGGCCGGGACAGGGGCTCAGCCCCAGCATTTT; CDR3aa: CASRAGTGAQPQHF; len: 14; abundance: many; d_gene: TRBD1; j_gene: TRBJ1-5; v_gene: TRBV12-3/TRBV12-4
CDR3nt: TGTGCCAGTAGTGACGCAGGCTACACCGGGGAGCTGTTTTTT; CDR3aa: CASSDAGYTGELFF; len: 14; abundance: few; d_gene: -; j_gene: TRBJ2-2; v_gene: TRBV19
CDR3nt: TGTGCCAGCAGCCAAGTTCGACTAGACAAAGAGACCCAGTACTTC; CDR3aa: CASSQVRLDKETQYF; len: 15; abundance: many; d_gene: -; j_gene: TRBJ2-5; v_gene: TRBV3-1
CDR3nt: TGTGCCAGCAGTTTAGCTAGTTCCGCCTACAGCGGCTACACCTTC; CDR3aa: CASSLASSAYSGYTF; len: 15; abundance: many; d_gene: -; j_gene: TRBJ1-2; v_gene: TRBV12-3/TRBV12-4
CDR3nt: TGTGCCAGCAGCTTAAAGATCGGGGGGCGCACAGATACGCAGTATTTT; CDR3aa: CASSLKIGGRTDTQYF; len: 16; abundance: many; d_gene: -; j_gene: TRBJ2-3; v_gene: TRBV11-2
CDR3nt: TGCAGTGCTAGGGTACAAGGGGCCCCCTCCTACGAGCAGTACTTC; CDR3aa: CSARVQGAPSYEQYF; len: 15; abundance: -; d_gene: -; j_gene: TRBJ2-7; v_gene: TRBV20-1
CDR3nt: TGCGCCAGCAGCGGCGGACTAGCGGGAGCTTATTCTGAGCAGTTCTTC; CDR3aa: CASSGGLAGAYSEQFF; len: 16; abundance: many; d_gene: TRBD2; j_gene: TRBJ2-1; v_gene: TRBV5-1
CDR3nt: TGCGCCAGCAGATTCAGCCCTAGCACAGATACGCAGTATTTT; CDR3aa: CASRFSPSTDTQYF; len: 14; abundance: -; d_gene: -; j_gene: TRBJ2-3; v_gene: TRBV5-1
CDR3nt: TGTGCCCTCAGTTTAACCTCTCGACAGAGAACTAACTATGGCTACACCTTC; CDR3aa: CALSLTSRQRTNYGYTF; len: 17; abundance: -; d_gene: -; j_gene: TRBJ1-2; v_gene: TRBV12-3/TRBV12-4
CDR3nt: TGTGCCAGCAGCTTAGCTCACAGAAACGAAAAACTGTTTTTT; CDR3aa: CASSLAHRNEKLFF; len: 14; abundance: few; d_gene: -; j_gene: TRBJ1-4; v_gene: TRBV11-2
CDR3nt: TGTGCCAGCAGCGAGACAGGGGGCCCCTACAATGAGCAGTTCTTC; CDR3aa: CASSETGGPYNEQFF; len: 15; abundance: -; d_gene: TRBD1; j_gene: TRBJ2-1; v_gene: TRBV9
CDR3nt: TGTGCCAGCCAATACTCGGAGACCCAGTACTTC; CDR3aa: CASQYSETQYF; len: 11; abundance: many; d_gene: -; j_gene: TRBJ2-5; v_gene: TRBV2
CDR3nt: TGTGCCAGCAGCTTAGACCCAGCTGACTACAATGAGCAGTTCTTC; CDR3aa: CASSLDPADYNEQFF; len: 15; abundance: -; d_gene: -; j_gene: TRBJ2-1; v_gene: TRBV11-3
CDR3nt: TGTGCCAGCAGCTTAGATTGGAGGGAGCTGTTTTTT; CDR3aa: CASSLDWRELFF; len: 12; abundance: -; d_gene: -; j_gene: TRBJ2-2; v_gene: TRBV7-9
CDR3nt: TGTGCCAGTTCCGGGACAGGGTCGGATGGCTACACCTTC; CDR3aa: CASSGTGSDGYTF; len: 13; abundance: -; d_gene: TRBD1; j_gene: TRBJ1-2; v_gene: TRBV6-2/TRBV6-3
CDR3nt: TGTGCCAGCAGTCCCTCGGTAGCGGGTAACACTGAAGCTTTCTTT; CDR3aa: CASSPSVAGNTEAFF; len: 15; abundance: many; d_gene: -; j_gene: TRBJ1-1; v_gene: TRBV27
CDR3nt: TGTGCCAGCAGCCAAGCGCCGCACGGGGAGCTGTTTTTT; CDR3aa: CASSQAPHGELFF; len: 13; abundance: few; d_gene: -; j_gene: TRBJ2-2; v_gene: TRBV3-1
CDR3nt: TGCGCCAGCAGCCAAGGACAGCGTAATGGGAACACTGAAGCTTTCTTT; CDR3aa: CASSQGQRNGNTEAFF; len: 16; abundance: many; d_gene: -; j_gene: TRBJ1-1; v_gene: TRBV5-1
CDR3nt: TGTGCCACCAGTGCGGGACTAGCGGGAGATACGCAGTATTTT; CDR3aa: CATSAGLAGDTQYF; len: 14; abundance: few; d_gene: TRBD2; j_gene: TRBJ2-3; v_gene: TRBV24-1
CDR3nt: TGTGCCACCAGTGATCCTACTGGACTAGCGGGAGGAACCTTTCGCCAAGAGACCCAGTACTTC; CDR3aa: CATSDPTGLAGGTFRQETQYF; len: 21; abundance: few; d_gene: TRBD2; j_gene: TRBJ2-5; v_gene: TRBV24-1
CDR3nt: TGTGCCAGCAGCCACGGCCGGGATTTGCCCCAGCATTTT; CDR3aa: CASSHGRDLPQHF; len: 13; abundance: -; d_gene: -; j_gene: TRBJ1-5; v_gene: TRBV3-1
CDR3nt: TGTGCCAGCAGGCTAAAAACAGGGGCGAGCGGCTACACCTTC; CDR3aa: CASRLKTGASGYTF; len: 14; abundance: few; d_gene: TRBD1; j_gene: TRBJ1-2; v_gene: TRBV2
CDR3nt: TGTGCCACCAGCAGAGATTCAGATGGGACCTCACGGAAACTGTTTTTT; CDR3aa: CATSRDSDGTSRKLFF; len: 16; abundance: many; d_gene: -; j_gene: TRBJ1-4; v_gene: TRBV15
CDR3nt: TGTGCCAGCAGCGGGCCGGGACAGGGAAACATTCAGTACTTC; CDR3aa: CASSGPGQGNIQYF; len: 14; abundance: few; d_gene: TRBD1; j_gene: TRBJ2-4; v_gene: TRBV7-3
CDR3nt: TGCGCCAGCAGCCAAAATAGCGGACAGCTTAATGAAAAACTGTTTTTT; CDR3aa: CASSQNSGQLNEKLFF; len: 16; abundance: -; d_gene: -; j_gene: TRBJ1-4; v_gene: TRBV4-1
CDR3nt: TGCAGCGTTGGGCTAGTGAGAGATACGCAGTATTTT; CDR3aa: CSVGLVRDTQYF; len: 12; abundance: -; d_gene: -; j_gene: TRBJ2-3; v_gene: TRBV29-1
CDR3nt: TGTGCCAGCGGACAAGGGAAAATGAACACTGAAGCTTTCTTT; CDR3aa: CASGQGKMNTEAFF; len: 14; abundance: many; d_gene: -; j_gene: TRBJ1-1; v_gene: TRBV12-3/TRBV12-4
CDR3nt: TGTGCCAGCAGTCCCCGGGACGAATGGTTTGAGACCCAGTACTTC; CDR3aa: CASSPRDEWFETQYF; len: 15; abundance: few; d_gene: -; j_gene: TRBJ2-5; v_gene: TRBV6-1
CDR3nt: TGTGCCAGCAGCCAACGCCTAGCGGGGGCGTGGTTCTTC; CDR3aa: CASSQRLAGAWFF; len: 13; abundance: many; d_gene: TRBD2; j_gene: TRBJ2-1; v_gene: TRBV3-1
CDR3nt: TGTGCCATCAGTACGGGACAGATCTGGGGTGAGCAGTACTTC; CDR3aa: CAISTGQIWGEQYF; len: 14; abundance: many; d_gene: TRBD1; j_gene: TRBJ2-7; v_gene: TRBV10-3
CDR3nt: TGTGCCAGCAGCTCCCCACTAGCGGGAGCCTTCTACGAGCAGTACTTC; CDR3aa: CASSSPLAGAFYEQYF; len: 16; abundance: few; d_gene: TRBD2; j_gene: TRBJ2-7; v_gene: TRBV11-2
CDR3nt: TGTGCCAGCAGTTCCTATCGGGACTCACCCCTCCACTTT; CDR3aa: CASSSYRDSPLHF; len: 13; abundance: few; d_gene: -; j_gene: TRBJ1-6; v_gene: TRBV6-5
CDR3nt: TGCGCCAGCAGCTTGCAGGGTATCCCCTACGAGCAGTACTTC; CDR3aa: CASSLQGIPYEQYF; len: 14; abundance: -; d_gene: -; j_gene: TRBJ2-7; v_gene: TRBV5-1
CDR3nt: TGTGCCAGCAGTTTCGATAGGGTAACTGATTCACCCCTCCACTTT; CDR3aa: CASSFDRVTDSPLHF; len: 15; abundance: -; d_gene: -; j_gene: TRBJ1-6; v_gene: TRBV12-3/TRBV12-4
CDR3nt: TGTGCCAGCGACGAAGCGGGAGCTGGAAATGAGCAGTTCTTC; CDR3aa: CASDEAGAGNEQFF; len: 14; abundance: -; d_gene: TRBD2; j_gene: TRBJ2-1; v_gene: TRBV25-1